Sequencing of this T cell receptor beta chain was carried out in a study of T cell repertoires in cytomegalovirus infection. Background on the study: Public TCR beta signatures marked donors with CMV infection and the matching HLA.

Regarding the study as a whole: Predominance within the ex vivo response was attributable to HLA-C-restricted CMV-specific TCR beta clonotypes.

The CDR3 is 13 residues long. V lost 3 bases and J lost 6, with 10 bases in between. Looked up from germline, CDR1 is SGHTA and CDR2 is FQGNSA. A single record per CDR3 protein comes from TCRdb applying MiXCR to the reads. The repertoire holds roughly 200,000 distinct CDR3 sequences, with about 18% as singletons. This clonotype showed up just a few times. Its specificity is unknown. The specimen was CD8+ T cells from PBMCs. The gene calls are TRBV7-2 and TRBJ2-3; D remains unclear. The TCR sequence derives from a human donor in good health (CMV status not recorded). Some clones in this sample may be carry-over from other donors' samples. CDR3: CASSLDAADTQYF. CDR3 DNA sequence: TGTGCCAGCAGCTTGGACGCAGCTGATACGCAGTATTTT.